This T cell receptor beta chain was identified in a study of CD8+ T cells in alopecia areata. Study background: Each day, treated patients took oral tofacitinib twice, at 5 to 10 mg per dose.

V lost 1 base and J lost 5, with 12 bases in between. Germline V lookup: CDR1 SGHTA, CDR2 FQGNSA. The CDR3 sequence is 15 residues long. Isolated RNA was reverse transcribed into cDNA used as the sequencing template. Libraries were prepared by immunoSEQ multiplex PCR; TCRdb keeps only in-frame clonotypes and omits some of them. The profile shows 150,000 to 200,000 clones, less than 80% of them singletons. Treatment noted: oral pan-JAK inhibitor, 5-10 mg twice daily. The sorting of PBMCs gave CD4+ and CD8+ T cells. This clonotype was sampled from a human donor with alopecia areata. The sample in question was CD4+ T cells sorted from blood, obtained at week 24, from a patient treated with tofacitinib. V is TRBV7-2 and J is TRBJ1-5; possibly TRBD1 for D (5 bases). Here the CDR3 reads CASSLVSGPHQPQHF. DNA of the CDR3: TGTGCCAGCAGCTTAGTTTCGGGGCCCCATCAGCCCCAGCATTTT.